The rows below give T cell receptor beta chains drawn from one sample of a study of patients and donors after allogeneic stem cell transplantation. TCRdb ran MiXCR on the RT-PCR reads and lists one entry per CDR3 protein. The table has approximately 160,000 distinct CDR3 sequences, about 30% seen once. The specimen was blood, either unsorted or a sorted T cell fraction (not recorded which). These receptors all stem from a human donor who was either an allogeneic HSCT recipient or a stem cell or donor lymphocyte infusion donor (not recorded which). It is not recorded whose cells these are; they may come from a transplant donor. Each CDR3 is given with its conserved first and last residue. D genes are given only for firm matches. Some rows mark clone size as missing; the rest say once, few, many or name a class of expanded clone.

CDR3aa,CDR3nt,abundance,d_gene,v_gene,j_gene
CASSLRAGGGTDTQYF,TGTGCCAGCAGCTTGAGAGCGGGAGGGGGCACAGATACGCAGTATTTT,.,TRBD2,TRBV5-4,TRBJ2-3
CASSPPGTIGWNQPQHF,TGTGCCAGCAGTCCTCCGGGAACTATTGGGTGGAATCAGCCCCAGCATTTT,.,.,TRBV6-2/TRBV6-3,TRBJ1-5
CASSLAKRGTASSTGELFF,TGTGCCAGCAGCTTAGCGAAAAGGGGGACAGCCTCGTCCACCGGGGAGCTGTTTTTT,.,TRBD1,TRBV7-2,TRBJ2-2
CSVEGYANTGELFF,TGCAGCGTTGAGGGATACGCGAACACCGGGGAGCTGTTTTTT,.,.,TRBV29-1,TRBJ2-2
CSAQTGSTDTQYF,TGCAGTGCTCAGACAGGGAGCACAGATACGCAGTATTTT,few,TRBD1,TRBV20-1,TRBJ2-3
CASSRDRNPNYGYTF,TGTGCCAGCAGCCGAGACAGGAATCCTAACTATGGCTACACCTTC,few,.,TRBV6-5,TRBJ1-2
CASSIRQQETQYF,TGTGCCAGTAGTATAAGGCAGCAAGAGACCCAGTACTTC,.,.,TRBV19,TRBJ2-5
CSVASGPNYGYTF,TGCAGCGTTGCGTCAGGACCTAACTATGGCTACACCTTC,many,.,TRBV29-1,TRBJ1-2
CASSPVGGGGYEQYF,TGTGCCAGCAGTCCCGTCGGGGGGGGAGGTTACGAGCAGTACTTC,.,TRBD2,TRBV12-3/TRBV12-4,TRBJ2-7
CASSLSSSNTEAFF,TGTGCCAGCAGCTTGAGCTCCTCGAACACTGAAGCTTTCTTT,.,.,TRBV7-9,TRBJ1-1
CSVPPKGRAADTQYF,TGCAGCGTCCCCCCAAAAGGGAGGGCGGCAGATACGCAGTATTTT,.,TRBD2,TRBV29-1,TRBJ2-3
CAWSRVGNSGNTIYF,TGTGCCTGGAGCAGGGTTGGGAACTCTGGAAACACCATATATTTT,.,.,TRBV30,TRBJ1-3
CASSLTVPNYGYTF,TGTGCCAGCAGCTTGACAGTCCCTAACTATGGCTACACCTTC,.,.,TRBV7-2,TRBJ1-2
CASSFKDRGDYGYTF,TGCGCCAGCAGCTTTAAGGACAGGGGGGACTATGGCTACACCTTC,few,TRBD1,TRBV5-1,TRBJ1-2
CASSYEDRDGELFF,TGTGCCAGCAGTTACGAGGACAGGGACGGGGAGCTGTTTTTT,.,TRBD1,TRBV6-5,TRBJ2-2
CSLGGLAGTQYF,TGCAGCCTTGGGGGACTAGCTGGGACCCAGTACTTC,.,TRBD2,TRBV29-1,TRBJ2-5
CASSVGLAGGADTQYF,TGTGCCAGCAGCGTAGGACTAGCGGGAGGAGCAGATACGCAGTATTTT,.,TRBD2,TRBV9,TRBJ2-3
CSASRSVTYNEQFF,TGCAGTGCTAGCAGGAGCGTCACGTACAATGAGCAGTTCTTC,.,.,TRBV20-1,TRBJ2-1
CSVSEGYGYTF,TGCAGCGTATCGGAGGGCTATGGCTACACCTTC,.,.,TRBV29-1,TRBJ1-2
CASKGGLGNQPQHF,TGCGCCAGCAAAGGAGGGTTGGGCAATCAGCCCCAGCATTTT,many,.,TRBV5-1,TRBJ1-5
CAIDRGGGNEQFF,TGTGCCATCGACAGGGGGGGAGGCAATGAGCAGTTCTTC,few,TRBD1,TRBV6-6,TRBJ2-1
CASSEPWGTGVFGYTF,TGTGCCAGCAGTGAACCCTGGGGGACAGGCGTTTTTGGCTACACCTTC,.,TRBD1,TRBV6-1,TRBJ1-2
CASSRTFSYEQYF,TGCGCCAGCAGCCGGACTTTTTCCTACGAGCAGTACTTC,few,.,TRBV5-1,TRBJ2-7
CASRPGTTGANVLTF,TGTGCCAGTCGGCCAGGGACTACTGGGGCCAACGTCCTGACTTTC,.,TRBD2,TRBV27,TRBJ2-6
CASGWGQGRFFMNTEAFF,TGTGCTAGTGGTTGGGGACAGGGGAGGTTTTTTATGAACACTGAAGCTTTCTTT,.,TRBD1,TRBV12-5,TRBJ1-1
CASSPRDSWEQYF,TGTGCCAGCAGCCCCCGGGACTCTTGGGAGCAGTACTTC,.,.,TRBV7-9,TRBJ2-7
CATSRVPWRPFTDTQYF,TGTGCCACCAGCAGAGTACCCTGGCGCCCCTTCACAGATACGCAGTATTTT,few,.,TRBV15,TRBJ2-3
CASSLEVGGVGHF,TGTGCCAGCAGTTTGGAGGTGGGGGGAGTGGGCCACTTC,.,.,TRBV12-3/TRBV12-4,TRBJ2-7
CSAGGSNYGYTF,TGCAGCGCGGGCGGGTCTAACTATGGCTACACCTTC,many,.,TRBV20-1,TRBJ1-2